Below are 23 T cell receptor beta chains sequenced from a single sample in a study of blood T cell repertoires in COVID-19. TCRdb's table, derived via immunoSEQ multiplex PCR, lists solely in-frame clones and lacks some. The sample lists a few hundred thousand clones; 85% to 90% were seen once. Sequencing used peripheral blood. All receptors derive from a woman in her 30s with COVID-19, enrolled during active disease.

The genes are TRBV2 and TRBJ2-1; 13 bases agree with TRBD2. The CDR3 length is 15 residues. CDR1 SNHLY and CDR2 FYNNEI come from the germline V gene. Unmatched junction bases numbered 4, after V lost 3 bases and J lost 8 bases. CDR3 sequence reads: CASSDLTSGRHEQFF. CDR3 in DNA: TGTGCCAGCAGTGACCTGACTAGCGGGAGGCATGAGCAGTTCTTC.

The chain recombines TRBV7-2 with TRBJ2-3, with 7 bases matching TRBD1. V dropped 1 base and J dropped 4; count of bases not matched to a gene: 8. CDR3 size: 16 residues. CDR1 and CDR2 (germline): SGHTA, FQGNSA. The CDR3 region is CASSLVSGGAADTQYF. The CDR3 DNA follows: TGTGCCAGCAGCTTAGTCTCAGGGGGAGCGGCAGATACGCAGTATTTT.

The chain employs TRBV13 and TRBJ1-1, with a tentative D call TRBD1 (6 bases). Germline lookup yields CDR1 PRHDT and CDR2 FYEKMQ (reference sequence). V gave up 6 bases and J gave up 0 bases, with 14 bases separating them. This CDR3 contains 15 residues. The CDR3 nucleotides read TGTGCCAGCAGGGGTACAGGGAGCCTGAACACTGAAGCTTTCTTT. It translates to CASRGTGSLNTEAFF.

This CDR3 is CASKAGESNQPQHF. CDR3 sequence (DNA): TGTGCCAGCAAGGCGGGGGAGAGCAATCAGCCCCAGCATTTT. The rearrangement links TRBV2 to TRBJ1-5; D is perhaps TRBD1 (5 bases). CDR1 and CDR2 from the germline V gene are SNHLY and FYNNEI. The CDR3 length is 14 residues. V was clipped by 7 bases and J by 1 base, with 11 bases between them.

V is TRBV5-1 and J is TRBJ1-1, with D uncertain. Deletions cut 2 bases from V and 5 bases from J, with 16 bases between. This CDR3 has 15 amino acids. Germline V gene data show CDR1 as SGHRS and CDR2 as YFSETQ. CDR3 region: CASSFFLGSGTEAFF. The CDR3 DNA follows: TGCGCCAGCAGCTTTTTTCTGGGGTCGGGGACTGAAGCTTTCTTT.

This rearrangement joins TRBV6-5 to TRBJ1-5; D is possibly TRBD1 (6 bases). Trimming removed 8 bases from V and 0 bases from J, with 11 bases in between. The CDR3 loop spans 14 amino acids. The germline V gene encodes CDR1 MNHEY and CDR2 SVGAGI. For the CDR3, the DNA is TGTGCCAGCCGGGACACATATAGCAATCAGCCCCAGCATTTT. Translated: CASRDTYSNQPQHF.

The CDR3 spells CASSEGQMWLGYTF. The CDR3 DNA is TGTGCCAGCAGTGAGGGACAGATGTGGTTAGGCTACACCTTC. The chain uses TRBV25-1 and TRBJ1-2; 7 positions agree with TRBD1. Germline V gene lookup returns CDR1 MGHDK and CDR2 SYGVNS. Trimming at V came to 3 bases and at J to 8 bases, leaving 9 bases not matched to a gene. The CDR3 totals 14 residues.

This chain connects TRBV11-2 to TRBJ1-2; 9 bases map to TRBD1. The length of the CDR3 is 14 residues. CDR1 and CDR2 (germline): SGHAT, FQNNGV. Losses at the gene ends were 5 bases for V and 5 bases for J; bases not matched to a gene: 6. This CDR3 is CASSGQGPGYGYTF. The CDR3, as DNA: TGTGCCAGCAGCGGACAGGGGCCTGGGTATGGCTACACCTTC.

This clone was observed a single time. V and J are TRBV2 and TRBJ1-2; D possibly corresponds to TRBD1 (6 bases). Trimming took 6 bases from V and 5 from J, leaving 25 bases between them. The germline gives CDR1 SNHLY, CDR2 FYNNEI. This CDR3 is built from 17 residues. CDR3 bases: TGTGCCAGCAGGGTACAGGGAAACCCACCCCATTCTTATGGCTACACCTTC. Encoded protein: CASRVQGNPPHSYGYTF. The complete variable domain, with remaining parts taken from reference TRBV2 and TRBJ1-2, reads EPEVTQTPSHQVTQMGQEVILRCVPISNHLYFYWYRQILGQKVEFLVSFYNNEISEKSEIFDDQFSVERPDGSNFTLKIRSTKLEDSAMYFCASRVQGNPPHSYGYTFGSGTRLTVV.

In this sample, this clone turned up a few times. This chain uses TRBV5-1 with TRBJ2-1, with 10 positions matching TRBD2. V was clipped by 3 bases and J by 5 bases; unmatched bases: 8. CDR1 is SGHRS, CDR2 YFSETQ, per germline. The CDR3 extends over 16 amino acids. This CDR3 is CASSSSGTSANNEQFF. The CDR3 DNA sequence: TGCGCCAGCAGCTCCTCCGGGACTAGCGCTAACAATGAGCAGTTCTTC.

V usage is TRBV6-1 and J usage is TRBJ2-3, with TRBD1 matching over 10 bases. In germline, CDR1 is MNHNS, CDR2 SASEGT. This CDR3 is built from 16 residues. V was clipped by 2 bases and J by 1 base; unmatched bases: 3. The CDR3 DNA follows: TGTGCCAGCAGTGAATTGGGGACAGGGGGCACAGATACGCAGTATTTT. Protein sequence: CASSELGTGGTDTQYF.

The gene calls are TRBV3-1 (or the pseudogene TRBV3-2) and TRBJ2-4; 11 nucleotides agree with TRBD2. This CDR3 has 18 residues. With V trimmed by 1 base and J by 1 base, 6 bases remained unmatched. Germline CDR1 LGHDT, CDR2 YNNKEL (reference sequence). CDR3 loop: CASSQGLAGSWAKNIQYF. Here the CDR3 DNA reads TGTGCCAGCAGCCAAGGACTAGCGGGGAGTTGGGCCAAAAACATTCAGTACTTC.

The genes are TRBV6-5 and TRBJ2-2; TRBD1 aligns across 11 bases. CDR1 is MNHEY and CDR2 is SVGAGI in the germline V gene. The CDR3 has 15 amino acids. Trimming removed 6 bases from V and 5 bases from J; junction bases left unmatched: 5. The CDR3 nucleotides are TGTGCCAGCAGCTTGGACAGGGGGCAAACCGGGGAGCTGTTTTTT. Its translation: CASSLDRGQTGELFF.

About this clone: The junction shows a germline mismatch at one end, possibly a read error. The V call is TRBV15, the J call TRBJ1-2, with D maybe TRBD1 (5 bases). Germline lookup yields CDR1 LNHNV and CDR2 YYDKDF (reference sequence). The CDR3 covers 16 residues. CDR3 bases: TGTGCCACCAGCAGAGATGAGGCCGGGGGTAACCATGGCTACACCTTC. Protein sequence: CATSRDEAGGNHGYTF.

This clone appeared a few times. The V call is TRBV3-1 (or the pseudogene TRBV3-2), the J call TRBJ2-6; D gene ambiguous. V lost 3 bases to trimming and J lost 0 bases, with 9 bases between them. Germline assignment: CDR1 LGHDT and CDR2 YNNKEL (reference sequence). The CDR3 totals 16 residues. CDR3 region: CASSHQVSSGANVLTF. In nucleotides, the CDR3 is TGTGCCAGCAGCCACCAGGTCTCCTCTGGGGCCAACGTCCTGACTTTC.

The V gene is TRBV15, the J gene TRBJ2-7; D gene uncertain. Germline CDR1 LNHNV, CDR2 YYDKDF (reference sequence). The CDR3 length is 13 residues. The V end lost 0 bases, the J end lost 3 bases, and 6 bases lay between the germline ends. This CDR3 reads CATSRDQYYEQYF. CDR3 sequence (DNA): TGTGCCACCAGCAGAGATCAGTACTACGAGCAGTACTTC.

The V and J genes are TRBV12-3 or TRBV12-4 and TRBJ1-5, with no clear D. Between the trimmed V and J ends, which lost 5 bases and 5 bases, there was a span of 7 bases. This CDR3 region has 12 residues. The DNA of the CDR3 is TGTGCCAGCAGTATCAGTTATCAGCCCCAGCATTTT. Translation gives CASSISYQPQHF.

The CDR3, as DNA: TGTGCCGGCATACAACAGGGCGAGGGATACGAGCAGTACTTC. Its translation is CAGIQQGEGYEQYF. V and J are TRBV6-6 and TRBJ2-7; TRBD1 is a possible D gene (6 bases). This CDR3 has 14 residues. V was shortened by 11 bases and J by 4 bases, with 21 bases between the two germline ends. The germline V gene encodes CDR1 MNHNY and CDR2 SVGAGI (reference sequence).

This clone was observed once. The gene calls are TRBV29-1 and TRBJ2-7; 9 bases line up with TRBD1. After removal of 6 bases from V and 6 bases from J, the junction contained 6 bases not matched to a gene. The CDR3 loop spans 12 amino acids. Germline V gene lookup returns CDR1 SQVTM and CDR2 ANQGSEA. CDR3 sequence (DNA): TGCAGCGTCAGGACAGGGGACCGCGAGCAGTACTTC. It codes for CSVRTGDREQYF.

This clone was observed a single time. The chain carries TRBV4-2 and TRBJ2-7, with 7 bases that match TRBD2. The CDR3 extends over 15 amino acids. Germline assignment: CDR1 LGHNA and CDR2 YNFKEQ. The trim removed 0 bases at V and 4 bases at J, leaving 6 bases unmatched. The CDR3 is CASSQDTAGNYEQYF. CDR3 DNA: TGTGCCAGCAGCCAAGATACAGCGGGGAATTACGAGCAGTACTTC.

This chain links TRBV7-9 with TRBJ1-5; D call uncertain. Trimming left V 6 bases short and J 7 bases short, with 16 bases between. This CDR3 is 14 amino acids long. CDR1 and CDR2 from the germline V gene are SEHNR and FQNEAQ (reference sequence). CDR3 coding DNA: TGTGCCAGCAGTCGAGGGAGTCTGAGCCAGCCCCAGCATTTT. It translates to CASSRGSLSQPQHF.

Turning to this clone: Other DNA sequences in this specimen translate into the identical CDR3. The chain carries TRBV15 and TRBJ1-5; D remains ambiguous. This CDR3 is 15 amino acids long. Per the germline V gene, CDR1 is LNHNV and CDR2 is YYDKDF (reference sequence). The V end was cut by 0 bases, the J end by 3 bases, with 9 bases between. In nucleotides, the CDR3 is TGTGCCACCAGCAGAGATCGAGAGGTCAATCAGCCCCAGCATTTT. Protein: CATSRDREVNQPQHF.

The rearrangement uses TRBV28 and TRBJ1-3; 8 bases fit TRBD1. The V gene end was trimmed by 6 bases and the J gene end by 2 bases; junction bases not matched to a gene: 3. This CDR3 comprises 14 residues. Germline values: CDR1 MDHEN, CDR2 SYDVKM. The CDR3 loop is CASSLTGAGNTIYF. CDR3 in DNA: TGTGCCAGCAGCCTGACAGGGGCTGGAAACACCATATATTTT.